This TCR beta chain was identified in a study of neurological immune-mediated disorders. General study findings and limits: Whereas HTLV-1-associated myelopathy showed the most TCR clonal expansion, multiple sclerosis showed the least, with levels below those of healthy controls. The multiple sclerosis repertoire cluster was associated with no clinical or MRI feature. Expanded clones shared no identical CDR3 amino acid sequences across subjects, which suggested private TCR-beta repertoires in all groups.

V lost 0 bases and J lost 10; bases outside the gene matches: 5. The germline CDR1 and CDR2 sequences are SGHRS and YFSETQ. CDR3 length equals 15 residues. The unsorted libraries originated from 2 million PBMCs that had been stored at -80 C. This clonotype occurred many times. The antigen is not known. TCRdb processed the 5' RACE reads anew with MiXCR; each CDR3 protein has one entry. This sample carries 40,000 or so distinct CDR3 sequences, 2.5% of them seen once, and the ten largest clones take less than 3%. This chain uses TRBV5-1 with TRBJ2-1; 12 nucleotides line up with TRBD2. Sequenced sample: PBMCs. This clonotype originated in a man aged 45-60 years with multiple sclerosis. For the CDR3, the DNA is TGCGCCAGCAGCTTGGTGCTAGCGGGGGGGCCCGAGCAGTTCTTC. Amino acid sequence: CASSLVLAGGPEQFF.